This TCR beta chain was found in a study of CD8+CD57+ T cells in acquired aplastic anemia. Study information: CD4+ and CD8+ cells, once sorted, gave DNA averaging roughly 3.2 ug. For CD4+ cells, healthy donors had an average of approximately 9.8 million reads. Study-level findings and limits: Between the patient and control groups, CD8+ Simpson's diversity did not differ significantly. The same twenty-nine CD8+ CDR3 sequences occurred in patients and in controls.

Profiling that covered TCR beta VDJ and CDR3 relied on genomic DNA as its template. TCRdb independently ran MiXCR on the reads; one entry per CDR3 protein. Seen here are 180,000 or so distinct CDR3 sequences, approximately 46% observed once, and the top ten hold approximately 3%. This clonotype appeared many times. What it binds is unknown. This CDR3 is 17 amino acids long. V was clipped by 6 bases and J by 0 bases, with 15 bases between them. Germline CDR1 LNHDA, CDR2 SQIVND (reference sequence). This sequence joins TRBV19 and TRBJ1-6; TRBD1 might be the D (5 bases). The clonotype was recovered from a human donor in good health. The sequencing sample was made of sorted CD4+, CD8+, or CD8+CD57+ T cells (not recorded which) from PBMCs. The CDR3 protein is CASRLSDGGSYNSPLHF. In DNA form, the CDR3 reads TGTGCCAGTAGGCTCTCGGACGGGGGCTCCTATAATTCACCCCTCCACTTT.